This TCR beta chain originates from a study of cytomegalovirus exposure and HLA in healthy donors. The wider study: HLA-typed donors were the source of 82 million or so unique TCRs, which an early data release held. Findings of the study overall: Reportedly, cytomegalovirus status was diagnosed with high sensitivity and specificity.

Trimming shortened V by 6 bases and J by 2 bases, and 13 bases separated the two germline ends. CDR3 length equals 14 residues. CDR1 and CDR2 from the germline V gene are MNHEY and SVGAGI. As regards this clone: Antigen unknown.

Vbeta (60) and Jbeta (13) primers were used in the PCR. TCRdb's table, derived via immunoSEQ multiplex PCR, lists solely in-frame clones and lacks some. The table shows hundreds of thousands of clones, with around 80% occurring only once. The source material was PBMCs. The chain is built from TRBV6-5 and TRBJ1-2; D is ambiguous. The TCR originated in a male donor in good health and CMV-seronegative. CDR3 region: CASSRLNSNYGYTF. CDR3 coding DNA: TGTGCCAGCAGCCGACTCAACTCGAACTATGGCTACACCTTC.